The source of this T cell receptor (beta chain) is a study of blood T cell repertoires in COVID-19. For the study at large: Samples of COVID-19 (acute and convalescent) were obtained from the United States, Italy and Spain. PBMCs, B-cell-depleted T cells, or T cells provided the cDNA or gDNA that made up the material.

Clones were read by immunoSEQ multiplex PCR, and TCRdb kept only the in-frame ones, dropping some. Seen here are 250,000 to 300,000 clones, about 90% observed once, and the top ten hold approximately 1.2%. This CDR3 is 13 amino acids long. The germline V and J ends were trimmed by 1 base and 3 bases, with 9 bases remaining between them. CDR1 and CDR2 (germline): GTSNPN, SVGIG (reference sequence). Participant age was roughly 18 to 95 years, and participants resided in roughly 24 US areas. What was sequenced was PBMCs or T cells enriched from blood (not recorded which). The sequence came from a human donor in a cohort exposed to, infected with or recovered from COVID-19 (not recorded which). The donor label of this sample is uncertain. The chain is built from TRBV30 and TRBJ2-5; no definite D call. The CDR3 protein is CAWSDGTKETQYF. The CDR3 DNA reads as TGTGCCTGGAGTGACGGAACTAAAGAGACCCAGTACTTC.